This TCR beta chain was observed in a study of memory B cells and T cells in multiple sclerosis (dated by TCRdb to the late 2010s). Broadly, across the study: TCR beta repertoires of autoproliferating peripheral T cells were compared with the TCR beta repertoires of brain lesion-infiltrating T cells in multiple sclerosis patients. TCR sequencing included two multiple sclerosis patients for whom either brain lesions at autopsy or brain-infiltrating cells from biopsy were available. General findings and caveats noted by the study authors: Because clone-set sizes differed between compartments, counts of shared clonotypes were influenced and normalization was required.

Unmatched junction bases come to 8, with V trimmed by 5 bases and J by 8 bases. Measured from the cysteine to the phenylalanine, the CDR3 is 13 residues long. Just the 39-base CDR3 DNA is kept, in frame starting at base 1. The germline V gene specifies MNHNS as CDR1 and SASEGT as CDR2. This clone turned up a few times. Its antigen is currently not known. No much larger clone exists at a distance of one base, and base qualities are not known. After CFSE-labeled PBMCs were cultured without a stimulus, the autoproliferating (CFSEdim) and non-proliferating (CFSEhi) T cell fractions were sequenced separately. A total of about 4.9x10^7 CFSE-labeled PBMCs were cultured for less than eight days without stimulus, and replicate wells were then pooled. PBMCs were labeled with about 0.55 uM CFSE and cultured in serum-free AIM-V medium without exogenous stimuli. Before use, PBMCs were isolated by Ficoll density gradient centrifugation and cryopreserved. Using a FACSAria III, live 7-AAD-negative cells were sorted, then washed with PBS and stored frozen at -80 degrees C as dry pellets.

Using the immunoSEQ Platform, TCRbeta CDR3 regions were amplified from extracted genomic DNA. The immunoSEQ assay used multiplex PCR together with high-throughput sequencing and a bioinformatics pipeline from the vendor. The authors processed their data as follows. Non-productive sequences and CDR3s under 4 amino acids long were removed, and the clonotype frequencies in each sample were recalculated. In immunoSEQ Analyzer 2.0, shared clonotypes were identified as those with identical CDR3 amino acid, V gene and J gene sequences. Repertoire overlap was normalized by dividing shared clonotype counts by the product of both clone-set sizes, scaled by 1000 into arbitrary units. TCRdb mirrors the immuneACCESS table, restricted to in-frame sequences. Some clones are absent from its copies; in checked studies, under half trace to an unresolved V gene, and the reason for the others is unknown. The DNA was the basis for D and trimming; V, J and clone size are from that table. For this sample the table gives under 50,000 clones, of which roughly 80% were detected only once. Approximately 1.2% of the sample is in the top ten clones.

This TCR was recovered from a human donor with multiple sclerosis. The V and J segments used are TRBV6-1 and TRBJ1-2, and 7 junctional nucleotides match TRBD1. Sequencing input: PBMCs from blood kept in culture. The DNA sequence is as follows: TGTGCCAGCAGTCTAACCGGGACAGTAGGCTACACCTTC. It codes for CASSLTGTVGYTF.